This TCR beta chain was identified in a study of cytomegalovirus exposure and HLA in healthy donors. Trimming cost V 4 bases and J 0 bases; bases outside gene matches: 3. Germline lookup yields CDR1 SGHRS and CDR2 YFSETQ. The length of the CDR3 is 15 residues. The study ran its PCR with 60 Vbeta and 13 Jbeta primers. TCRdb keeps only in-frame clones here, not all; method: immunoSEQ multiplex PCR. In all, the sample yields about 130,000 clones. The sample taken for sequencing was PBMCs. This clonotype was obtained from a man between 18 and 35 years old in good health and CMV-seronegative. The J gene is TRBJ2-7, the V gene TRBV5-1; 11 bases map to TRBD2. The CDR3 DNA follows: TGCGCCAGCAGCGTGGGACTAGCGGTCTCCTACGAGCAGTACTTC. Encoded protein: CASSVGLAVSYEQYF.